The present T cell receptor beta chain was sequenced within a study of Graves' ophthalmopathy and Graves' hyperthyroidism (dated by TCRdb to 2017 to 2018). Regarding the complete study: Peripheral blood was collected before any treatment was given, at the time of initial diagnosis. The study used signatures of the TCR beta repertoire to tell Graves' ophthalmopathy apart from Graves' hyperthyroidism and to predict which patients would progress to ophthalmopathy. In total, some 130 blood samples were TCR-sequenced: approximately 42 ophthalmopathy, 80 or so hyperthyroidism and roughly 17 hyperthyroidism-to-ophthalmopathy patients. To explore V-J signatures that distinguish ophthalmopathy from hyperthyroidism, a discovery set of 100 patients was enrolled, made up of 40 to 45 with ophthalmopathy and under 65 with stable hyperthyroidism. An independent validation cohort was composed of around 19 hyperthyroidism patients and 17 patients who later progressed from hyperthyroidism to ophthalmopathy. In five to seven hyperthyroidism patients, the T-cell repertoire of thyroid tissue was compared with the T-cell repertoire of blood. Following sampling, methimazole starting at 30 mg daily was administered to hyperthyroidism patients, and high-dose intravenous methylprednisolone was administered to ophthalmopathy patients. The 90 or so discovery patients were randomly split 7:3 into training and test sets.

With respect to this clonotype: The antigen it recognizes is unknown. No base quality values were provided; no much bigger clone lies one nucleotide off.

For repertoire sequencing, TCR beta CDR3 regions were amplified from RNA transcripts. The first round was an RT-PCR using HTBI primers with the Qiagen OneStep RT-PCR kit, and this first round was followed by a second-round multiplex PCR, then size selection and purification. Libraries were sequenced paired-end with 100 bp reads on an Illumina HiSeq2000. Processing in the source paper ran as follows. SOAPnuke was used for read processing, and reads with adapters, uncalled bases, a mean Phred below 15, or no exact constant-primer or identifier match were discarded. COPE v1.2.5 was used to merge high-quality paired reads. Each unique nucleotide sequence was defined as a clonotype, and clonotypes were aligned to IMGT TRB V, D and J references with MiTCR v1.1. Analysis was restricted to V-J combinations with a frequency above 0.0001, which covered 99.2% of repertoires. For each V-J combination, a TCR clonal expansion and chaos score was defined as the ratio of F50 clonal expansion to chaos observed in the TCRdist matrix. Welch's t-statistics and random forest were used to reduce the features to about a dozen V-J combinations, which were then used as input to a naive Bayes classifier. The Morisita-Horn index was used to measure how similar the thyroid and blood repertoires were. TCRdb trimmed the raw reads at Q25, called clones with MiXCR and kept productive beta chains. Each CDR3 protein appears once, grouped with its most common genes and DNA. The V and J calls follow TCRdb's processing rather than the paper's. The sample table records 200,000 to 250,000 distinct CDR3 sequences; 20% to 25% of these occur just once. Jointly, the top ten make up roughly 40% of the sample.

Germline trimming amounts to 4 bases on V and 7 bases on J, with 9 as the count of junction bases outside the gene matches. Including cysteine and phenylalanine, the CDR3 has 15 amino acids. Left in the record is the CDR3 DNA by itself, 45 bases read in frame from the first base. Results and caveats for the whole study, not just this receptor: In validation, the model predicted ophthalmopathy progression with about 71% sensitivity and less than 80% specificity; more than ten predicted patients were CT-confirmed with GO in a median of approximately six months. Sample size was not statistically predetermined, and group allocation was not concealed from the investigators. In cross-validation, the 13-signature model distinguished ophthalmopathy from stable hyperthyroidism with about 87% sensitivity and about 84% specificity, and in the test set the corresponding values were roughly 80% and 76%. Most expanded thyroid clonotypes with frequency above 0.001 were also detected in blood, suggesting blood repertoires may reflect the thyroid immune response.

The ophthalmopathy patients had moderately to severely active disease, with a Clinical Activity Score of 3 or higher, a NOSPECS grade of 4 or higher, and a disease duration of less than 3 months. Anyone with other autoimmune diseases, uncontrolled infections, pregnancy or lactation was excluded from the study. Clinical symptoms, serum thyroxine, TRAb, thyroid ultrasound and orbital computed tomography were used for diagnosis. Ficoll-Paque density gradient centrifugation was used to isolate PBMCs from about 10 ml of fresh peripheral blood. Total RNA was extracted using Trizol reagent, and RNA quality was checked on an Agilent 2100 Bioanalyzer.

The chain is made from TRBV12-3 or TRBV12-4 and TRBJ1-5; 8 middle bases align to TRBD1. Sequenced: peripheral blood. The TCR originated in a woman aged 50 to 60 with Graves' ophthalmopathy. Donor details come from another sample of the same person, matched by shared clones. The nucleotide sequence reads TGTGCCAGCAGTTCCGGACAGGGCAGAGGACAGCCCCAGCATTTT. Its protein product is CASSSGQGRGQPQHF.